A single sample gave rise to the 21 T cell receptor beta chains below, sequenced in a study of cytomegalovirus exposure and HLA in healthy donors. Amplification used 60 Vbeta primers and 13 Jbeta primers. Assay used: immunoSEQ multiplex PCR; TCRdb lists only in-frame clones, some missing. The sample contains a few hundred thousand clones, around 73% of which appear only once. Sequenced material: PBMCs. These receptors were collected from a woman younger than 45 in good health and CMV-seronegative.

This rearrangement joins TRBV29-1 to TRBJ2-1; TRBD1 is a possible D gene (6 bases). V lost 6 bases and J lost 9, with 18 bases in between. There are 13 residues in the CDR3. The V gene's germline CDR1 is SQVTM and CDR2 ANQGSEA. CDR3 sequence: CSVNGLGGSEQFF. In DNA, the CDR3 is TGCAGCGTCAATGGATTAGGGGGTAGTGAGCAGTTCTTC.

The V and J genes are TRBV27 and TRBJ2-7, with TRBD2 matching over 10 bases. V was clipped by 6 bases and J by 1 base; unmatched bases: 9. The CDR3 is 16 amino acids. Germline V gene data show CDR1 as MNHEY and CDR2 as SMNVEV (reference sequence). Here the CDR3 reads CASSRTLAGVSYEQYF. CDR3 DNA sequence: TGTGCCAGCAGCCGTACCCTAGCGGGAGTATCCTACGAGCAGTACTTC.

This rearrangement joins TRBV9 to TRBJ2-6; D is perhaps TRBD1 (5 bases). This CDR3 contains 13 residues. Trimming shortened V by 7 bases and J by 4 bases, and 9 bases separated the two germline ends. Germline V lookup: CDR1 SGDLS, CDR2 YYNGEE. CDR3 DNA sequence: TGTGCCAGCCTAGGGGCGGGGGCCAACGTCCTGACTTTC. Its translation: CASLGAGANVLTF.

The chain combines TRBV29-1 with TRBJ1-4; D is ambiguous. Trimming left V 1 base short and J 8 bases short, with 20 bases between. The CDR3 contains 16 residues. Germline CDR1 and CDR2: SQVTM and ANQGSEA. DNA of the CDR3: TGCAGCGTTGAAGTTCATGCGGCGCCGGGAGGGGAAAAACTGTTTTTT. Protein product: CSVEVHAAPGGEKLFF.

This clone appeared a single time. The V and J genes are TRBV5-6 and TRBJ2-7; possibly TRBD2 for D (6 bases). V lost 2 bases and J lost 6, with 6 bases in between. CDR1 is SGHDT, CDR2 YYEEEE, per germline. This CDR3 is 11 amino acids long. CDR3 in DNA: TGTGCCAGCAGCTTCGGGGGCGAGCAGTACTTC. Translation gives CASSFGGEQYF.

This rearrangement joins TRBV7-2 to TRBJ2-3; perhaps TRBD2 as D (5 bases). This CDR3 has 14 amino acids. V was cut by 0 bases and J by 3 bases, with 7 bases left in between. The germline V gene has CDR1 SGHTA and CDR2 FQGNSA. This chain's CDR3 is CASSLAPGTDTQYF. As DNA, the CDR3 is TGTGCCAGCAGCTTAGCACCGGGGACAGATACGCAGTATTTT.

This chain links TRBV6-6 with TRBJ2-1; D is undetermined. CDR3 length: 12 residues. Between the trimmed V and J ends, which lost 6 bases and 4 bases, there was a span of 7 bases. The germline gives CDR1 MNHNY, CDR2 SVGAGI (reference sequence). The CDR3 protein is CASSNTYNEQFF. The CDR3 nucleotides read TGTGCCAGCAGCAATACTTACAATGAGCAGTTCTTC.

The chain employs TRBV7-9 and TRBJ1-4; D not certain. There are 13 residues in the CDR3. Trimming took off 5 bases at V and 8 bases at J, with 12 bases between the two ends. Looked up from germline, CDR1 is SEHNR and CDR2 is FQNEAQ (reference sequence). As DNA, the CDR3 is TGTGCCAGCAGCGCCTTTCACAGCGAAAAACTGTTTTTT. Protein product: CASSAFHSEKLFF.

Points on this clone: A much larger clone is a single base away; this may be a read error. This chain joins TRBV28 and TRBJ2-1; D gene ambiguous. Per germline, CDR1 MDHEN and CDR2 SYDVKM. V lost 4 bases and J lost 9, with 7 bases in between. This CDR3 is built from 11 residues. This CDR3 is CASSYGGEQFF. The CDR3 coding sequence is TGTGCCAGCAGTTACGGTGGTGAGCAGTTCTTC.

This chain links TRBV6-5 with TRBJ2-7; no firm D call. Germline CDR1 and CDR2: MNHEY and SVGAGI. This CDR3 has 13 residues. V was pared by 0 bases and J by 3 bases, with 6 bases between. CDR3 nucleotide sequence: TGTGCCAGCAGTTACTCGGGCAACTACGAGCAGTACTTC. As protein: CASSYSGNYEQYF.

The V gene is TRBV5-1, the J gene TRBJ2-1; 11 nucleotides match TRBD2. CDR1 and CDR2 from the germline V gene are SGHRS and YFSETQ. The CDR3 contains 15 residues. The V segment lost 2 bases and the J segment 9 bases; nucleotides outside the gene matches: 7. CDR3 bases: TGCGCCAGCAGCTTAGGACTAGCGGGTGTTGGTGAGCAGTTCTTC. Amino acids: CASSLGLAGVGEQFF. Full variable domain (missing parts from reference TRBV5-1 and TRBJ2-1): KAGVTQTPRYLIKTRGQQVTLSCSPISGHRSVSWYQQTPGQGLQFLFEYFSETQRNKGNFPGRFSGRQFSNSRSEMNVSTLELGDSALYLCASSLGLAGVGEQFFGPGTRLTVL.

This chain joins TRBV4-2 and TRBJ2-6; TRBD1 matches at 7 bases. J gave up 3 bases and V 3 bases, and 14 bases lay outside the gene matches. The germline CDR1 and CDR2 sequences are LGHNA and YNFKEQ. The CDR3 is 19 residues long. CDR3: CASSQSGRGQIGGANVLTF. The CDR3 nucleotides read TGTGCCAGCAGCCAGTCGGGTAGGGGGCAGATAGGTGGGGCCAACGTCCTGACTTTC.

This sequence joins TRBV7-9 and TRBJ2-5; 7 nucleotides align to TRBD1. Germline-derived CDR1 and CDR2 are SEHNR and FQNEAQ (reference sequence). The CDR3 loop spans 14 amino acids. The junction had 11 bases not matched to a gene; V was cut back by 10 bases and J by 3 bases. The CDR3 region is CATSSDRLEETQYF. As DNA, the CDR3 is TGTGCCACCTCATCGGACAGGCTTGAAGAGACCCAGTACTTC.

The CDR3 region is CASSAWPGQGIGSTEAFF. CDR3 coding DNA: TGTGCCAGCAGCGCTTGGCCGGGACAGGGAATCGGAAGCACTGAAGCTTTCTTT. The genes are TRBV7-7 and TRBJ1-1; 9 bases align to TRBD1. V lost 5 bases, J lost 4 bases, and 17 bases stayed unmatched. Germline CDR1 SSHAT, CDR2 FNYEAQ (reference sequence). This CDR3 contains 18 residues.

There are a few counts of this clone. The chain employs TRBV9 and TRBJ2-2, with 11 positions matching TRBD2. V trimming: 4 bases; J trimming: 5 bases; junction bases outside the gene matches: 7. The germline V gene encodes CDR1 SGDLS and CDR2 YYNGEE. This CDR3 is built from 16 residues. The CDR3 sequence: CASSPLTSGRTGELFF. The DNA of the CDR3 is TGTGCCAGCAGCCCCCTCACTAGCGGGAGAACCGGGGAGCTGTTTTTT.

This clone has only a few counts. The sample has other DNA sequences that encode this CDR3 too. The J gene is TRBJ1-2, the V gene TRBV18; 9 bases align to TRBD1. J gave up 5 bases and V 4 bases, and 2 bases lay outside the gene matches. CDR3 length: 13 amino acids. Germline CDR1 reads KGHSH; CDR2 reads LQKENI. CDR3: CASSRQGDYGYTF. CDR3 DNA: TGTGCCAGCTCACGACAGGGGGATTATGGCTACACCTTC.

This clone turned up a few times. This rearrangement joins TRBV5-4 to TRBJ1-6, with 8 bases that match TRBD1. CDR1 and CDR2 (germline): SGHNT, YYREEE (reference sequence). The CDR3 runs 18 residues. V trimming: 3 bases; J trimming: 0 bases; junction bases outside the gene matches: 8. CDR3 protein: CASSSGQGLSSYNSPLHF. CDR3 sequence (DNA): TGTGCCAGCAGCTCTGGACAGGGCCTGAGCTCCTATAATTCACCCCTCCACTTT.

CDR3 bases: TGTGCCATCAGTGGGCAGGGAAGAACCGAAGAGACCCAGTACTTC. This sequence encodes CAISGQGRTEETQYF. This sequence joins TRBV10-3 and TRBJ2-5; a possible D gene is TRBD1 (5 bases). Trimming left V 4 bases short and J 3 bases short, with 15 bases between. This CDR3 region has 15 residues. Germline CDR1 and CDR2: ENHRY and SYGVKD.

This clone turned up a few times. The CDR3 reads CASSSRLSSTIQYF. As DNA, the CDR3 is TGTGCCAGCAGCTCCCGACTGTCTTCTACCATTCAGTACTTC. The chain is built from TRBV11-2 and TRBJ2-4; unclear D gene. This CDR3 has 14 amino acids. Germline CDR1 reads SGHAT; CDR2 reads FQNNGV. Trimming removed 4 bases at V and 9 bases at J, with 16 bases between.

The chain employs TRBV6-5 and TRBJ2-7; 9 bases match TRBD1. V was clipped by 5 bases and J by 5 bases; unmatched bases: 4. Germline V gene lookup returns CDR1 MNHEY and CDR2 SVGAGI. The CDR3 runs to 13 residues. Here the CDR3 reads CASSGTGLDEQYF. The CDR3, as DNA: TGTGCCAGCAGTGGGACAGGGCTGGACGAGCAGTACTTC.

The chain has TRBV18 and TRBJ2-7; D is ambiguous. CDR1 and CDR2 from the germline V gene are KGHSH and LQKENI. The CDR3 consists of 14 residues. Trimming stripped 0 bases from V and 2 bases from J, with 8 bases between. CDR3 in DNA: TGTGCCAGCTCACCACCGTCAGGCACCTACGAGCAGTACTTC. Its translation: CASSPPSGTYEQYF.